A single sample is the source of the 29 T cell receptor beta chains below, sequenced in a study of technical replicates of blood from several donors. Method: immunoSEQ multiplex PCR; TCRdb's copy keeps in-frame clones and lacks some. Of some 57,000 clones listed, 97% are singletons. The sequenced material came from T cells isolated from PBMCs. These receptors all come from a human donor in good health.

The rearrangement uses TRBV2 and TRBJ2-7; 7 nucleotides align to TRBD1. The trim removed 5 bases at V and 3 bases at J, leaving 4 bases unmatched. The CDR3 has 13 residues. Per germline, CDR1 SNHLY and CDR2 FYNNEI. This CDR3 reads CASSRGQIYEQYF. The CDR3 region has the DNA TGTGCCAGCAGTCGGGGACAGATCTACGAGCAGTACTTC. Using reference TRBV2 and TRBJ2-7 for the parts outside the CDR3, the full variable domain is EPEVTQTPSHQVTQMGQEVILRCVPISNHLYFYWYRQILGQKVEFLVSFYNNEISEKSEIFDDQFSVERPDGSNFTLKIRSTKLEDSAMYFCASSRGQIYEQYFGPGTRLTVT.

V gene TRBV2 combines with J gene TRBJ1-3; weak D call: TRBD1 (5 bases). This CDR3 is 17 amino acids long. In germline, CDR1 is SNHLY, CDR2 FYNNEI. V shed 5 bases and J shed 0 bases, with 17 bases lying between them. The CDR3 protein is CASSLGVNRVSGNTIYF. For the CDR3, the DNA is TGTGCCAGCAGTTTAGGGGTGAACAGAGTCTCTGGAAACACCATATATTTT.

The chain is built from TRBV7-2 and TRBJ1-2; possibly TRBD1 for D (5 bases). Germline CDR1 is SGHTA and CDR2 is FQGNSA. CDR3 length equals 14 residues. Trimming shortened V by 2 bases and J by 4 bases, and 11 bases separated the two germline ends. CDR3 coding DNA: TGTGCCAGCAGCTTATCAGGGATAACCTATGGCTACACCTTC. The encoded protein is CASSLSGITYGYTF.

This clone was observed a single time. The chain carries TRBV5-4 and TRBJ2-6; TRBD1 might be the D (6 bases). Per the germline V gene, CDR1 is SGHNT and CDR2 is YYREEE (reference sequence). V was cut by 5 bases and J by 4 bases, with 10 bases left in between. CDR3 length: 14 amino acids. The CDR3 DNA sequence: TGTGCCAGCAGTTCAGGGGTGGGGGCCAACGTCCTGACTTTC. Its protein is CASSSGVGANVLTF.

The chain combines TRBV6-5 with TRBJ1-4; D gene uncertain. This CDR3 is 14 amino acids long. Germline loops: CDR1 MNHEY, CDR2 SVGAGI. Trimming pared 0 bases from V and 8 bases from J, leaving 10 bases between. The CDR3 is CASSYSTHREKLFF. CDR3 DNA: TGTGCCAGCAGTTACTCGACACACCGGGAAAAACTGTTTTTT.

The chain couples TRBV5-1 to TRBJ2-7, with D perhaps matching TRBD1 (6 bases). Trimming took 0 bases from V and 0 from J, leaving 16 bases between them. The CDR3 spans 17 residues. Germline CDR1 and CDR2: SGHRS and YFSETQ. The CDR3 region has the DNA TGCGCCAGCAGCTTGGAGGGGACACTCGATTCCTCCTACGAGCAGTACTTC. It is translated as CASSLEGTLDSSYEQYF. The entire variable domain, with the rest obtained from reference TRBV5-1 and TRBJ2-7, is as follows: KAGVTQTPRYLIKTRGQQVTLSCSPISGHRSVSWYQQTPGQGLQFLFEYFSETQRNKGNFPGRFSGRQFSNSRSEMNVSTLELGDSALYLCASSLEGTLDSSYEQYFGPGTRLTVT.

This chain links TRBV5-1 with TRBJ1-4; the D gene is possibly TRBD1 (6 bases). This CDR3 is 16 amino acids long. Trimming shortened V by 2 bases and J by 0 bases, and 11 bases separated the two germline ends. Per germline, CDR1 SGHRS and CDR2 YFSETQ. The CDR3 here is CASSFDRPATNEKLFF. CDR3 nucleotide sequence: TGCGCCAGCAGCTTTGACAGGCCTGCAACTAATGAAAAACTGTTTTTT.

Of note for this clone: Other nucleotide sequences in the sample specify the same CDR3. This chain joins TRBV29-1 and TRBJ2-3; no reliable D call. CDR3 length: 12 residues. Germline CDR1 is SQVTM and CDR2 is ANQGSEA. Trimming took off 4 bases at V and 4 bases at J, with 9 bases between the two ends. CDR3 coding DNA: TGCAGCGTTGCGAGTGCCGCAGATACGCAGTATTTT. Translation: CSVASAADTQYF.

V and J are TRBV5-1 and TRBJ2-7; 7 nucleotides line up with TRBD1. Germline-derived CDR1 and CDR2 are SGHRS and YFSETQ. CDR3 length: 14 amino acids. V trimming: 4 bases; J trimming: 6 bases; junction bases outside the gene matches: 10. The CDR3 is CASSTGQVTIEQYF. As DNA, the CDR3 is TGCGCCAGCAGCACAGGACAGGTTACGATCGAGCAGTACTTC.

The chain uses TRBV7-9 and TRBJ1-5; D is ambiguous. This CDR3 contains 12 residues. V lost 6 bases and J 2 bases, leaving 5 bases between the germline ends. CDR1 is SEHNR, CDR2 FQNEAQ, per germline (reference sequence). The CDR3 region has the DNA TGTGCCAGCAGGAGGGGCAATCAGCCCCAGCATTTT. It encodes CASRRGNQPQHF.

V is TRBV27 and J is TRBJ2-1, with 12 bases fitting TRBD2. V shed 5 bases, J shed 5 bases, and the junction held 4 bases outside the gene matches. The V gene's germline CDR1 is MNHEY and CDR2 SMNVEV (reference sequence). This CDR3 comprises 15 residues. In DNA form, the CDR3 reads TGTGCCAGCAGTCAGTCTAGCGGGAGGGACAATGAGCAGTTCTTC. As protein: CASSQSSGRDNEQFF.

This sequence joins TRBV27 and TRBJ1-2; 11 nucleotides align to TRBD1. The CDR3 is made up of 14 amino acids. The V segment lost 5 bases and the J segment 8 bases; nucleotides outside the gene matches: 7. The germline V gene encodes CDR1 MNHEY and CDR2 SMNVEV (reference sequence). The CDR3 DNA follows: TGTGCCAGCAGTCCGGACAGGGGGCTGTGGGGCTACACCTTC. It is translated as CASSPDRGLWGYTF.

The rearrangement joins TRBV27 to TRBJ2-1; the D gene is possibly TRBD1 (6 bases). This CDR3 has 15 residues. Germline values: CDR1 MNHEY, CDR2 SMNVEV (reference sequence). Trimming pared 3 bases from V and 7 bases from J, leaving 16 bases between. CDR3 protein: CASSLGTLKGNEQFF. CDR3 sequence (DNA): TGTGCCAGCAGTTTGGGGACACTTAAAGGGAATGAGCAGTTCTTC.

This chain links TRBV6-5 with TRBJ2-7; 7 nucleotides align to TRBD2. Germline lookup yields CDR1 MNHEY and CDR2 SVGAGI. V dropped 0 bases and J dropped 3; count of bases not matched to a gene: 5. CDR3 length: 15 residues. CDR3 nucleotide sequence: TGTGCCAGCAGTTACTCGGCACTAGCGAGCTACGAGCAGTACTTC. Residues: CASSYSALASYEQYF.

The chain uses TRBV13 and TRBJ2-5, with 12 bases lining up with TRBD1. CDR3 length equals 14 residues. In germline, CDR1 is PRHDT, CDR2 FYEKMQ (reference sequence). Germline trimming cut 5 bases from V and 6 bases from J; bases unmatched to any gene: 4. In nucleotides, the CDR3 is TGTGCCAGCAGCGGGACAGGGGGCGTGAAGACCCAGTACTTC. This codes for CASSGTGGVKTQYF.

The V call is TRBV25-1, the J call TRBJ2-1; 9 bases are shared with TRBD2. V dropped 10 bases and J dropped 2; count of bases not matched to a gene: 18. This CDR3 spans 18 amino acids. Germline CDR1 reads MGHDK; CDR2 reads SYGVNS. The CDR3: CATQDLAGPQLTYNEQFF. The CDR3 DNA reads TGTGCCACCCAGGATCTAGCGGGACCCCAACTAACCTACAATGAGCAGTTCTTC.

The chain combines TRBV11-2 with TRBJ2-7; TRBD1 matches 7 bases. This CDR3 has 14 amino acids. Trimming at V came to 7 bases and at J to 3 bases, leaving 9 bases not matched to a gene. In germline, CDR1 is SGHAT, CDR2 FQNNGV. The chain's CDR3 is CASTETGLDYEQYF. The CDR3 nucleotides read TGTGCCAGCACTGAGACAGGGCTGGACTACGAGCAGTACTTC.

The chain couples TRBV15 to TRBJ2-1, with 12 bases identical to TRBD2. Germline-derived CDR1 and CDR2 are LNHNV and YYDKDF (reference sequence). Trimming took 8 bases from V and 0 from J; bases not matched to a gene: 17. The CDR3 is made up of 20 amino acids. The CDR3 loop reads CATAPGGLAGGQGSYNEQFF. The CDR3 DNA reads TGTGCCACCGCTCCAGGAGGGCTAGCGGGGGGGCAGGGCTCCTACAATGAGCAGTTCTTC.

This chain links TRBV5-1 with TRBJ2-7, with TRBD1 matching 7 bases. From germline, CDR1 is SGHRS and CDR2 YFSETQ. The CDR3 length is 16 residues. V was pared by 0 bases and J by 0 bases, with 6 bases of the junction left unmatched. The CDR3: CASSLAVTGTSYEQYF. Here the CDR3 DNA reads TGCGCCAGCAGCTTGGCCGTGACAGGGACCTCCTACGAGCAGTACTTC.

The V gene is TRBV5-1, the J gene TRBJ2-6; TRBD1 might be the D (5 bases). CDR1 is SGHRS, CDR2 YFSETQ, per germline. This CDR3 contains 14 residues. V was cut by 2 bases and J by 8 bases, with 11 bases left in between. The CDR3 sequence is CASSFTGLPNVLTF. The CDR3 coding sequence is TGCGCCAGCAGCTTTACAGGTCTCCCCAACGTCCTGACTTTC. Full variable domain (missing parts from reference TRBV5-1 and TRBJ2-6): KAGVTQTPRYLIKTRGQQVTLSCSPISGHRSVSWYQQTPGQGLQFLFEYFSETQRNKGNFPGRFSGRQFSNSRSEMNVSTLELGDSALYLCASSFTGLPNVLTFGAGSRLTVL.

This chain uses TRBV25-1 with TRBJ1-3; no definite D call. The V gene lost 1 base and the J gene lost 0 bases, with 10 bases spanning the gap. Germline CDR1 is MGHDK and CDR2 is SYGVNS. The CDR3 runs to 16 residues. CDR3 DNA sequence: TGTGCCAGCAGTGAATTTACTGGCGGCTCTGGAAACACCATATATTTT. Its protein product is CASSEFTGGSGNTIYF.

V usage is TRBV11-1 and J usage is TRBJ2-7; 14 nucleotides match TRBD2. The CDR3 spans 18 residues. V trimming: 1 base; J trimming: 2 bases; junction bases outside the gene matches: 7. Germline V gene sequence: CDR1 SGHAT, CDR2 FQDESV (reference sequence). The CDR3 sequence: CASSLDVGLAGGPYEQYF. The DNA for the CDR3 is TGTGCCAGCAGCTTAGACGTAGGACTAGCGGGGGGACCCTACGAGCAGTACTTC.

V gene TRBV10-3 combines with J gene TRBJ2-2; D unresolved. Germline lookup yields CDR1 ENHRY and CDR2 SYGVKD. The ends were cut back, 2 bases at V and 1 base at J, with 8 bases in the middle. The CDR3 consists of 15 residues. The CDR3 loop reads CAISELAGNTGELFF. CDR3 DNA sequence: TGTGCCATCAGTGAGCTTGCAGGGAACACCGGGGAGCTGTTTTTT.

The V gene is TRBV5-1, the J gene TRBJ1-4; 9 nucleotides match TRBD1. CDR3 size: 15 residues. With 4 bases clipped from V and 11 bases from J, the junction kept 12 bases outside the gene matches. Germline V gene sequence: CDR1 SGHRS, CDR2 YFSETQ. The CDR3 is CASSPAGTGRRKLFF. The CDR3 coding sequence is TGCGCCAGCAGCCCTGCGGGGACAGGGCGTCGGAAACTGTTTTTT.

This chain links TRBV10-3 with TRBJ2-5, with 8 bases that match TRBD1. The CDR3 spans 13 residues. The ends lost 6 bases at V and 4 bases at J; junction bases unmatched: 4. Per the germline V gene, CDR1 is ENHRY and CDR2 is SYGVKD. CDR3 in amino acids: CAISPDRVETQYF. The CDR3 DNA reads as TGTGCCATCAGCCCGGACAGGGTAGAGACCCAGTACTTC.

V usage is TRBV2 and J usage is TRBJ2-7; weak D call: TRBD2 (5 bases). The CDR3 is made up of 15 amino acids. The germline gives CDR1 SNHLY, CDR2 FYNNEI. The V end was cut by 5 bases, the J end by 3 bases, with 17 bases between. The CDR3 here is CASSKSGNYLYEQYF. Here the CDR3 DNA reads TGTGCCAGCAGTAAGTCGGGAAACTACCTCTACGAGCAGTACTTC.

The chain is built from TRBV7-2 and TRBJ1-5; tentatively, D is TRBD1 (6 bases). Trimming pared 5 bases from V and 0 bases from J, leaving 11 bases between. The CDR3 spans 15 residues. Germline CDR1 and CDR2: SGHTA and FQGNSA. This chain's CDR3 is CASSRQAYSNQPQHF. The CDR3 DNA reads TGTGCCAGCAGCCGACAGGCCTATAGCAATCAGCCCCAGCATTTT. Combining the CDR3 with reference TRBV7-2 and TRBJ1-5 gives the whole variable domain GAGVSQSPSNKVTEKGKDVELRCDPISGHTALYWYRQSLGQGLEFLIYFQGNSAPDKSGLPSDRFSAERTGGSVSTLTIQRTQQEDSAVYLCASSRQAYSNQPQHFGDGTRLSIL.

V and J are TRBV5-4 and TRBJ2-2; TRBD1 matches 7 bases. Per germline, CDR1 SGHNT and CDR2 YYREEE (reference sequence). The CDR3 sequence is 15 residues long. The J segment lost 2 bases and the V segment lost 1 base, leaving 2 bases of the junction unmatched. The CDR3, as DNA: TGTGCCAGCAGCTTGAGACAGGGAAACACCGGGGAGCTGTTTTTT. Translated, it gives CASSLRQGNTGELFF.

V usage is TRBV4-1 and J usage is TRBJ1-4, with D unresolved. The CDR3 has 14 amino acids. Germline CDR1 is MGHRA and CDR2 is YSYEKL. V lost 1 base, J lost 7 bases, and 10 bases lay in between. The CDR3 region is CASSQGGAVEKLFF. For the CDR3, the DNA is TGCGCCAGCAGCCAAGGTGGAGCGGTTGAAAAACTGTTTTTT.